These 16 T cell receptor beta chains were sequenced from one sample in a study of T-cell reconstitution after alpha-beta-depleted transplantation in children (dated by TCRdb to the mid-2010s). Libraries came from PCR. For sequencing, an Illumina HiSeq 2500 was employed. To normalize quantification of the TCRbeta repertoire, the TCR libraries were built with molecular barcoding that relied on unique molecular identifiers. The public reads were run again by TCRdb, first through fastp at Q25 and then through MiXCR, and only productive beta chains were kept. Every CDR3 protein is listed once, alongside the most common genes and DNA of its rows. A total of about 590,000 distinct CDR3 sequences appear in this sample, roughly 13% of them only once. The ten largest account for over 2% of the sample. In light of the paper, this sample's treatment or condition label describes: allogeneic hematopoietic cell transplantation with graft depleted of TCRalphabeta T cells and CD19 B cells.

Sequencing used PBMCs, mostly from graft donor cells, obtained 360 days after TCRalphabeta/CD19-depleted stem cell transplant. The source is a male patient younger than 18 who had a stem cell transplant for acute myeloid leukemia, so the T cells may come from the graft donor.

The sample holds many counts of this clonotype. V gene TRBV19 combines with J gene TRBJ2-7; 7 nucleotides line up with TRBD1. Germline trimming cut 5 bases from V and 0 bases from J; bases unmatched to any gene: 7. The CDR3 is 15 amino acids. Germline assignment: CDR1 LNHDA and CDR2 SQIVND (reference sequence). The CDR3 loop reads CASSPQTGFSYEQYF. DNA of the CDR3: TGTGCCAGTAGTCCCCAGACAGGGTTCTCCTACGAGCAGTACTTC.

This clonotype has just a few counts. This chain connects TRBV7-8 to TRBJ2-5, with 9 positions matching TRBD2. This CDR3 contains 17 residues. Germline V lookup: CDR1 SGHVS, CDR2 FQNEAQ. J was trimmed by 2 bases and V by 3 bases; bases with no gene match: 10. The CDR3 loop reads CASSFRAGGYIQETQYF. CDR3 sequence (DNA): TGTGCCAGCAGCTTTAGGGCGGGAGGGTACATTCAAGAGACCCAGTACTTC.

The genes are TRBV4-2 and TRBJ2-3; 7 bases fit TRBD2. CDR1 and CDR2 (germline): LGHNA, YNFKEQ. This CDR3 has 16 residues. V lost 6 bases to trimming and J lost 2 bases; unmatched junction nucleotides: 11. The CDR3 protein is CASSLVAGVVTDTQYF. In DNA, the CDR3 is TGTGCCAGCAGTTTGGTTGCGGGAGTAGTCACAGATACGCAGTATTTT.

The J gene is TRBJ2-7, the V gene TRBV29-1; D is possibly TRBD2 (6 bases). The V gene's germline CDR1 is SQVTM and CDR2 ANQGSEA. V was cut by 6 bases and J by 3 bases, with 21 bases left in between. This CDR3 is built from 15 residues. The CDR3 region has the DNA TGCAGCGTCTACAGGAGGGCGACACTGCGCTACGAGCAGTACTTC. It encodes CSVYRRATLRYEQYF.

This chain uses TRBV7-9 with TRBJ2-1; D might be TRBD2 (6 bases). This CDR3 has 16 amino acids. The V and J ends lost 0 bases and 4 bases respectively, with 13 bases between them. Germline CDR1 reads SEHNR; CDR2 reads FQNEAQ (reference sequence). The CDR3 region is CASSLAIRGNYNEQFF. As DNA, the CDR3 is TGTGCCAGCAGCTTAGCTATTCGCGGGAATTACAATGAGCAGTTCTTC.

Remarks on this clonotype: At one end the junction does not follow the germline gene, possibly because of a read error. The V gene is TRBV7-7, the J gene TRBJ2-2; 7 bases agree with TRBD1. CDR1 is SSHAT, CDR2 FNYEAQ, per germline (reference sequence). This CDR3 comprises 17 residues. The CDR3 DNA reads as TGTGCTAGCAGCTTAGGAAGGCCAGGGGGTTACGGCGGGGAGCTGTTTTTT. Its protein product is CASSLGRPGGYGGELFF.

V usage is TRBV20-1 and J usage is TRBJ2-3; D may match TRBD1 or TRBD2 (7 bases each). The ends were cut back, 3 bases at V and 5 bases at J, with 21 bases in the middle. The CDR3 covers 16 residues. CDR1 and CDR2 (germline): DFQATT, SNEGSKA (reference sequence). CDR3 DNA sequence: TGCAGTGCTAGGTTGGTGGGGAGGGGGCTCGAAGATACGCAGTATTTT. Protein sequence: CSARLVGRGLEDTQYF.

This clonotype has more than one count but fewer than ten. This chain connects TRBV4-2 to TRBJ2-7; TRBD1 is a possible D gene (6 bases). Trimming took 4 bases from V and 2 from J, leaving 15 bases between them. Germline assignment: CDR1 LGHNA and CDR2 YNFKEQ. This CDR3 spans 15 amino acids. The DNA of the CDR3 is TGTGCCAGCAGCCCCGCCCCACAGGGAACCTACGAGCAGTACTTC. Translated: CASSPAPQGTYEQYF.

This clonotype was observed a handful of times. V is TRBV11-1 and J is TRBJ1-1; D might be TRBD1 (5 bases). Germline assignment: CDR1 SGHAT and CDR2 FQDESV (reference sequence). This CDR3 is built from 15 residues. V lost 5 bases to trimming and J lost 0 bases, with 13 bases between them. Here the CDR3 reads CASSPGTGLNTEAFF. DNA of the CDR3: TGTGCCAGCAGCCCCGGAACGGGACTGAACACTGAAGCTTTCTTT.

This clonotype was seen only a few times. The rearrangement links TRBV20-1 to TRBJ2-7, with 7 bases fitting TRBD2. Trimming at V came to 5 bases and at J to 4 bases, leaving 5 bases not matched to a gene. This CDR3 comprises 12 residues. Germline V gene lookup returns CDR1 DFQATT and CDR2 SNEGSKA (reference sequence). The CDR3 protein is CSAGSAGYEQYF. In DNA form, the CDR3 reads TGCAGTGCTGGATCAGCGGGGTACGAGCAGTACTTC.

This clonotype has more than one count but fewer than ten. DNA of the CDR3: TGTGCCAGCAGTACCTCCGGGACTAAGAATACGCAGTATTTT. It translates to CASSTSGTKNTQYF. This sequence joins TRBV6-2 or TRBV6-3 and TRBJ2-3; TRBD2 aligns across 7 bases. V shed 5 bases and J 7 bases; nucleotides not matched to a gene: 9. Germline CDR1 MNHEY, CDR2 SVGEGT. CDR3 length: 14 amino acids.

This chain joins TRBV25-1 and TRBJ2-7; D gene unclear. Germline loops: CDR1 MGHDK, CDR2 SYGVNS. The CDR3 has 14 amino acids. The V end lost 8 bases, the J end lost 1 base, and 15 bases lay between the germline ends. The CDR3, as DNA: TGTGCCAGCGGAGCAGACACTCGTTCCTACGAGCAGTACTTC. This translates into CASGADTRSYEQYF.

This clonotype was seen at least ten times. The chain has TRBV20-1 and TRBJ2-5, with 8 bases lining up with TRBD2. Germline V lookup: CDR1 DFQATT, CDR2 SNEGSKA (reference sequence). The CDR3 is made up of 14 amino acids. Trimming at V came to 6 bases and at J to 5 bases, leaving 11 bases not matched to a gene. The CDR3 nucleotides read TGCAGTGCCCGCCGTGCAGCGGGAGATGAGACCCAGTACTTC. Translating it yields CSARRAAGDETQYF.

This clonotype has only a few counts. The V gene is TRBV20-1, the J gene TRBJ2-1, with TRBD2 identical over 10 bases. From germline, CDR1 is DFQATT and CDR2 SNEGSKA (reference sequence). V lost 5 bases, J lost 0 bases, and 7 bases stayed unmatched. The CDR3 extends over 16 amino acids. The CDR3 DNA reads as TGCAGTGCTGCGGGGACTAGCGTTTTCTCCTACAATGAGCAGTTCTTC. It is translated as CSAAGTSVFSYNEQFF.

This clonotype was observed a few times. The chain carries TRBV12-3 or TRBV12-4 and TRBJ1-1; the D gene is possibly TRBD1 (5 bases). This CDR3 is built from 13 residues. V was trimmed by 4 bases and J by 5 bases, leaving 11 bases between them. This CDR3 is CASSWGFETEAFF. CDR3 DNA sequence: TGTGCCAGCAGTTGGGGCTTTGAGACTGAAGCTTTCTTT.

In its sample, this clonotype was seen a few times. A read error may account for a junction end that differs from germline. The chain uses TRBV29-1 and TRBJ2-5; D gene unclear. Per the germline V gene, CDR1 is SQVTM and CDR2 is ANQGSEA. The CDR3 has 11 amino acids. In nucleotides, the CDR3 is TGCAGCGTTGAAGACAGCGCTTCCCAATACTTC. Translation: CSVEDSASQYF.